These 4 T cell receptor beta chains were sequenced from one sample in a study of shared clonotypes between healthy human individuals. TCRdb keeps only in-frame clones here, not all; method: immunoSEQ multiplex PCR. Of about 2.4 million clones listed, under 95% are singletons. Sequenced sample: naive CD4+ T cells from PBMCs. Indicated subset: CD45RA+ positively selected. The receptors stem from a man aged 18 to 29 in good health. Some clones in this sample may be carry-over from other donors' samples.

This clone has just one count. The CDR3 sequence is CASSLAGGLPGTQYF. The CDR3 nucleotides read TGTGCCAGCAGCTTAGCAGGGGGACTTCCCGGGACCCAGTACTTC. This rearrangement joins TRBV7-9 to TRBJ2-5, with D perhaps matching TRBD1 or TRBD2 (6 bases each). The V end was cut by 0 bases, the J end by 7 bases, with 15 bases between. Germline V gene data show CDR1 as SEHNR and CDR2 as FQNEAQ (reference sequence). The CDR3 sequence is 15 residues long.

CDR3 amino acids: CASSSRGPLVDEQYF. CDR3 DNA: TGTGCCAGCAGCTCTCGGGGCCCTCTTGTGGACGAGCAGTACTTC. The J gene is TRBJ2-7, the V gene TRBV7-2; D possibly uses TRBD1 or TRBD2 (5 bases each). The germline V gene encodes CDR1 SGHTA and CDR2 FQGNSA. The V end lost 4 bases, the J end lost 5 bases, and 18 bases lay between the germline ends. The CDR3 sequence is 15 residues long. Full variable domain (remainder filled in from reference TRBV7-2 and TRBJ2-7): GAGVSQSPSNKVTEKGKDVELRCDPISGHTALYWYRQSLGQGLEFLIYFQGNSAPDKSGLPSDRFSAERTGGSVSTLTIQRTQQEDSAVYLCASSSRGPLVDEQYFGPGTRLTVT.

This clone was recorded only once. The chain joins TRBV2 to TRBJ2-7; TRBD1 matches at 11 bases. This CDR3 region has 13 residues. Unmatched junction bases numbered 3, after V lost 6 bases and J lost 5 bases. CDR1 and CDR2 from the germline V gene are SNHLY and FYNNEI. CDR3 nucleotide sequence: TGTGCCAGCAGAGGGGACAGGGGGAACGAGCAGTACTTC. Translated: CASRGDRGNEQYF. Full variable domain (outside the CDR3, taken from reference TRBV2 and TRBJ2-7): EPEVTQTPSHQVTQMGQEVILRCVPISNHLYFYWYRQILGQKVEFLVSFYNNEISEKSEIFDDQFSVERPDGSNFTLKIRSTKLEDSAMYFCASRGDRGNEQYFGPGTRLTVT.

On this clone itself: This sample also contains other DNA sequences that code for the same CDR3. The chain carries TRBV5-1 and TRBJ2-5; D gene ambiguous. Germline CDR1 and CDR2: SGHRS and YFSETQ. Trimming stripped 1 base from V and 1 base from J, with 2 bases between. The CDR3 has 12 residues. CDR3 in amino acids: CASSLIQETQYF. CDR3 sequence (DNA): TGCGCCAGCAGCTTGATCCAAGAGACCCAGTACTTC.